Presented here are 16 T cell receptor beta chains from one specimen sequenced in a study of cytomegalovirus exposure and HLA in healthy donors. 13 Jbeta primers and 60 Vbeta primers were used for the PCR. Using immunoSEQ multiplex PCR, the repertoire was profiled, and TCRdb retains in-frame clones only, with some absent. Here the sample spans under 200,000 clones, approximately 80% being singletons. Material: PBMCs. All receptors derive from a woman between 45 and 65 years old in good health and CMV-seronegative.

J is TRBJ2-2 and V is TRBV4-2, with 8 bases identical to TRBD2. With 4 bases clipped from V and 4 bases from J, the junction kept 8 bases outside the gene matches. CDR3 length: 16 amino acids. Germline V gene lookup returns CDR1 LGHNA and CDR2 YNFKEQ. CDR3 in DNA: TGTGCCAGCAGCCCGAGTGGAACTAGCGGCACCGGGGAGCTGTTTTTT. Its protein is CASSPSGTSGTGELFF.

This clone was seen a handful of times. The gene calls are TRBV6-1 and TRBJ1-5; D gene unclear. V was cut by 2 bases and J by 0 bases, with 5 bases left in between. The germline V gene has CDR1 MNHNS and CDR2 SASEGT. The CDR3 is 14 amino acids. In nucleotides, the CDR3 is TGTGCCAGCAGTGAATCGGGTAGCAATCAGCCCCAGCATTTT. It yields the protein CASSESGSNQPQHF.

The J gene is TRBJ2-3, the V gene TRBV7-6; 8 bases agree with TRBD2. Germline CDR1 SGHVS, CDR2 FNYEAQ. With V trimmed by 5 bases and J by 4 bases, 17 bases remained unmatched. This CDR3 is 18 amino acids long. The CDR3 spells CASSPTEASGYDADTQYF. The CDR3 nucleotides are TGTGCCAGCAGCCCCACGGAGGCTAGCGGGTATGATGCAGATACGCAGTATTTT.

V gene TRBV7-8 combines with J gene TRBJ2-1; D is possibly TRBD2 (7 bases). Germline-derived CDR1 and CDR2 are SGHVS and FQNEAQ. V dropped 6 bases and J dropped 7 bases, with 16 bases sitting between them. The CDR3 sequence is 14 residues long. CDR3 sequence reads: CASRTRRGTNEQFF. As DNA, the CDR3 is TGTGCCAGCAGAACCAGGCGGGGGACAAATGAGCAGTTCTTC.

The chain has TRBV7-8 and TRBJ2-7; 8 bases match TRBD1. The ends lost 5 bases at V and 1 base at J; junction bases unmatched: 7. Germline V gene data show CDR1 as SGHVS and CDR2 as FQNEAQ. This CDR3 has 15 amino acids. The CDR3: CASSPLTGASYEQYF. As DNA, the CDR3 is TGTGCCAGCAGCCCGTTGACAGGGGCATCCTACGAGCAGTACTTC.

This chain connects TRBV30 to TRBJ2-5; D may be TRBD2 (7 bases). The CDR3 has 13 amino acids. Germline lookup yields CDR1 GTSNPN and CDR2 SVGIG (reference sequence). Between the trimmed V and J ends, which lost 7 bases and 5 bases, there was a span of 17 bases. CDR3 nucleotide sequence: TGTGCCTTATCCGACGGGGGGCTGGAGACCCAGTACTTC. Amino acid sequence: CALSDGGLETQYF. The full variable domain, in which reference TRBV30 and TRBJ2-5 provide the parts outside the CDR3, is SQTIHQWPATLVQPVGSPLSLECTVEGTSNPNLYWYRQAAGRGLQLLFYSVGIGQISSEVPQNLSASRPQDRQFILSSKKLLLSDSGFYLCALSDGGLETQYFGPGTRLLVL.

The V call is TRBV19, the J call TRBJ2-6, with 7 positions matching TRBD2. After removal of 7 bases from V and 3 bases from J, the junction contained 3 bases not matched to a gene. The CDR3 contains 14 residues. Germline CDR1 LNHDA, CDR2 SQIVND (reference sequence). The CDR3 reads CASTSGGGANVLTF. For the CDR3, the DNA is TGTGCCAGTACCTCGGGAGGTGGGGCCAACGTCCTGACTTTC. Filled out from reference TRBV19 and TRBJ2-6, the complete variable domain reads DGGITQSPKYLFRKEGQNVTLSCEQNLNHDAMYWYRQDPGQGLRLIYYSQIVNDFQKGDIAEGYSVSREKKESFPLTVTSAQKNPTAFYLCASTSGGGANVLTFGAGSRLTVL.

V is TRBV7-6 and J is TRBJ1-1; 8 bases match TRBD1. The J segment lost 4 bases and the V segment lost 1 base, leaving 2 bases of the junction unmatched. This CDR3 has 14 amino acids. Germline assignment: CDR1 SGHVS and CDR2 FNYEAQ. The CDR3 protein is CASSLGTGPTEAFF. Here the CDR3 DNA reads TGTGCCAGCAGCTTAGGGACAGGGCCCACTGAAGCTTTCTTT. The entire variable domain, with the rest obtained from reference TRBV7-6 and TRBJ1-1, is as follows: GAGVSQSPRYKVTKRGQDVALRCDPISGHVSLYWYRQALGQGPEFLTYFNYEAQQDKSGLPNDRFSAERPEGSISTLTIQRTEQRDSAMYRCASSLGTGPTEAFFGQGTRLTVV.

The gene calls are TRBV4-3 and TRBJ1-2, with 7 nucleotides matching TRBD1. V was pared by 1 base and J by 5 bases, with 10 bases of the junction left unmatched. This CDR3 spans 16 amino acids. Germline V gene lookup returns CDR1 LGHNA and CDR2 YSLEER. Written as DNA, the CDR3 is TGCGCCAGCAGCCAAGGGGGACAGTCAACTGGGTATGGCTACACCTTC. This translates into CASSQGGQSTGYGYTF.

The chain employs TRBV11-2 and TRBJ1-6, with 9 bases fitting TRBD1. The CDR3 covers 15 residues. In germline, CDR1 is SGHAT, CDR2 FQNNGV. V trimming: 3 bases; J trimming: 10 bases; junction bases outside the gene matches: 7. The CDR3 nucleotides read TGTGCCAGCAGCTTCGGCCGGACAGGGGAATCACCCCTCCACTTT. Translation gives CASSFGRTGESPLHF.

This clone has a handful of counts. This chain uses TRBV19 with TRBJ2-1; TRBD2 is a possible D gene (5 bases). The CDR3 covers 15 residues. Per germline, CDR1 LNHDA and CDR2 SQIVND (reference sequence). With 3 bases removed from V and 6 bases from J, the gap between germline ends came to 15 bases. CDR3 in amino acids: CASSIIGRSSNEQFF. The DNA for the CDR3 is TGTGCCAGTAGTATCATTGGGAGAAGCAGCAATGAGCAGTTCTTC.

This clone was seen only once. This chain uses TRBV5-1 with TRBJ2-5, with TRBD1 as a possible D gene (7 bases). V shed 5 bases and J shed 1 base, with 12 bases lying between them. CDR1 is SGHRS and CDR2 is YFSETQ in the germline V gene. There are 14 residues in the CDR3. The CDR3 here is CASSRQGGQETQYF. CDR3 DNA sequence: TGCGCCAGCAGTAGACAGGGAGGCCAAGAGACCCAGTACTTC.

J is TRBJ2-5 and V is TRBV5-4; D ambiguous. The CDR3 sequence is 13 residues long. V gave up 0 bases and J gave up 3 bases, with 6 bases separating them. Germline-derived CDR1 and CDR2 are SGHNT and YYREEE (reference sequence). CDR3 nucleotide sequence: TGTGCCAGCAGCTTGGCCCCAGAAGAGACCCAGTACTTC. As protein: CASSLAPEETQYF.

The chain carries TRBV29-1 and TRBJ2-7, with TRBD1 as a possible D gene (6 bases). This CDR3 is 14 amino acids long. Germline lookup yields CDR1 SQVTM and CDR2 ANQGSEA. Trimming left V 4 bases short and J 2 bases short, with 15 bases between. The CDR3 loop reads CSVGGRQATYEQYF. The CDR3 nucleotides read TGCAGCGTTGGAGGACGACAGGCGACCTACGAGCAGTACTTC.

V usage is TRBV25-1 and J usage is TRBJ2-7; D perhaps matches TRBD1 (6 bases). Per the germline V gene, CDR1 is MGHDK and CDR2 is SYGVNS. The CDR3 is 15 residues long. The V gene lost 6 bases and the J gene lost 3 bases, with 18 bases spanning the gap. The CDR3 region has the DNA TGTGCCAGCAGCGAACCCGAGGGGGTCGACTACGAGCAGTACTTC. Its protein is CASSEPEGVDYEQYF.

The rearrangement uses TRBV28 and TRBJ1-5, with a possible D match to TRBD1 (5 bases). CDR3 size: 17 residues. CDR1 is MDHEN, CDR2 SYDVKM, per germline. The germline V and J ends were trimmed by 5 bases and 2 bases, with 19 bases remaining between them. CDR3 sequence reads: CASSPSGTGRGNQPQHF. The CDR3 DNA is TGTGCCAGCAGTCCCTCCGGAACAGGCCGAGGCAATCAGCCCCAGCATTTT.